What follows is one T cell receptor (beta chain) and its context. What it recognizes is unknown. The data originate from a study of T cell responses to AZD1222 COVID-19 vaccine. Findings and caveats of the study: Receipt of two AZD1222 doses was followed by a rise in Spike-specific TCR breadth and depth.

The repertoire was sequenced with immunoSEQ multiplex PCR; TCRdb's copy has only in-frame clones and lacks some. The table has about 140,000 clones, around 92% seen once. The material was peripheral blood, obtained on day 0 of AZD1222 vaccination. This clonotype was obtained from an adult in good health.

CDR3 sequence reads: CASSVAGQLTGELFF. In DNA, the CDR3 is TGTGCCAGTAGTGTCGCTGGGCAGCTCACCGGGGAGCTGTTTTTT. This chain connects TRBV19 to TRBJ2-2; no clear D gene. V was clipped by 5 bases and J by 4 bases, with 14 bases between them. CDR1 and CDR2 from the germline V gene are LNHDA and SQIVND (reference sequence). This CDR3 has 15 amino acids.